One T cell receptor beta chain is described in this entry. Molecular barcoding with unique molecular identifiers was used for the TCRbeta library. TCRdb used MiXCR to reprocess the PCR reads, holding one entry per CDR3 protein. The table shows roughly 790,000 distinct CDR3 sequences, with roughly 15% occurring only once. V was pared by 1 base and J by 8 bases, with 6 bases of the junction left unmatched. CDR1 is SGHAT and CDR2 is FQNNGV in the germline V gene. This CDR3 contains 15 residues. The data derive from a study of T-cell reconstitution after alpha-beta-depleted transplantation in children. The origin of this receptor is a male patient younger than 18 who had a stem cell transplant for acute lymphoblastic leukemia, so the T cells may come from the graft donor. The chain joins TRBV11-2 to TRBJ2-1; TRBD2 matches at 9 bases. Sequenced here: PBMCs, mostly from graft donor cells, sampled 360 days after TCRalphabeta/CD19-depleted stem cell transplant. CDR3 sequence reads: CASSLVGTSSDEQFF. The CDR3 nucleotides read TGTGCCAGCAGCTTAGTTGGGACTAGCTCAGATGAGCAGTTCTTC.